A single sample gave rise to the 13 T cell receptor beta chains below, sequenced in a study of lymphopenia after photon versus proton radiotherapy. Produced via immunoSEQ multiplex PCR; TCRdb's table is partial and in-frame only. The table lists around 160,000 clones, 75% to 90% of them singletons. The sample here was peripheral blood, taken from a patient treated with photon-based radiotherapy. The source is a man aged 45-60 years with gastric cancer.

Worth noting for this clone: This same CDR3 is encoded by further DNA sequences in the sample. J is TRBJ2-2 and V is TRBV15; 9 positions match TRBD2. The junction had 4 bases not matched to a gene; V was cut back by 0 bases and J by 2 bases. The CDR3 totals 17 residues. Germline-derived CDR1 and CDR2 are LNHNV and YYDKDF (reference sequence). The CDR3 nucleotides read TGTGCCACCAGCAGAGATAAAGCGGGAGGTAACACCGGGGAGCTGTTTTTT. Its translation is CATSRDKAGGNTGELFF.

This clone was observed a single time. The gene calls are TRBV18 and TRBJ1-4, with D possibly being TRBD1 (5 bases). This CDR3 comprises 13 residues. V lost 10 bases and J lost 8, with 17 bases in between. Germline V gene lookup returns CDR1 KGHSH and CDR2 LQKENI. The CDR3 is CATLRAKGEKLFF. The CDR3 DNA is TGTGCCACGTTACGAGCCAAGGGGGAAAAACTGTTTTTT.

Remarks on this clone: At one end the junction does not follow the germline gene, possibly because of a read error. This chain connects TRBV6-6 to TRBJ1-1; no definite D call. Germline V CDR1 and CDR2: MNHNY, SVGAGI (reference sequence). The CDR3 runs 12 residues. The CDR3 sequence is CASGYRDTEAFF. CDR3 DNA: TGTGCCAGCGGTTACAGAGACACTGAAGCTTTCTTT.

The V and J genes are TRBV5-4 and TRBJ2-4; possibly TRBD1 for D (6 bases). Between the trimmed V and J ends, which lost 0 bases and 5 bases, there was a span of 6 bases. CDR3 length equals 13 residues. Germline-derived CDR1 and CDR2 are SGHNT and YYREEE (reference sequence). The CDR3 loop reads CASSLAGENIQYF. In DNA form, the CDR3 reads TGTGCCAGCAGCTTGGCAGGGGAAAACATTCAGTACTTC.

The J gene is TRBJ2-7, the V gene TRBV5-1; TRBD1 agrees at 11 bases. Unmatched junction bases numbered 8, after V lost 1 base and J lost 2 bases. Germline lookup yields CDR1 SGHRS and CDR2 YFSETQ. CDR3 length: 17 residues. The DNA of the CDR3 is TGCGCCAGCAGCTTGAGCCCACCGGGACAGGGGGCCTACGAGCAGTACTTC. Translated, it gives CASSLSPPGQGAYEQYF.

The chain has TRBV23-1 and TRBJ1-5; D is ambiguous. TRBV23-1 is given ORF status, its function remaining uncertain. V shed 6 bases and J shed 0 bases, with 6 bases lying between them. The CDR3 loop spans 13 amino acids. CDR3 in amino acids: CASSLYSNQPQHF. The CDR3 DNA reads TGCGCCAGCAGCCTTTATAGCAATCAGCCCCAGCATTTT.

This chain links TRBV9 with TRBJ1-1; D is uncertain. In germline, CDR1 is SGDLS, CDR2 YYNGEE. With 0 bases removed from V and 5 bases from J, the gap between germline ends came to 11 bases. The CDR3 totals 14 residues. The chain's CDR3 is CASSVDLGWTEAFF. Written as DNA, the CDR3 is TGTGCCAGCAGCGTAGATTTGGGGTGGACTGAAGCTTTCTTT.

V usage is TRBV18 and J usage is TRBJ2-3; D not certain. The V gene's germline CDR1 is KGHSH and CDR2 LQKENI. This CDR3 has 12 amino acids. V was pared by 2 bases and J by 3 bases, with 3 bases between. The CDR3 region has the DNA TGTGCCAGCTCACCAGGGACAGATACGCAGTATTTT. Translated: CASSPGTDTQYF.

The chain recombines TRBV4-1 with TRBJ1-1; no clear D. CDR1 and CDR2 (germline): MGHRA, YSYEKL. This CDR3 is built from 13 residues. V was shortened by 0 bases and J by 10 bases, with 12 bases between the two germline ends. This chain's CDR3 is CASSQDRGYRAFF. CDR3 bases: TGCGCCAGCAGCCAAGATCGGGGATATCGAGCTTTCTTT.

V is TRBV7-8 and J is TRBJ1-2, with 7 bases that match TRBD1. The CDR3 has 19 amino acids. The V gene end was trimmed by 1 base and the J gene end by 4 bases; junction bases not matched to a gene: 18. Germline V lookup: CDR1 SGHVS, CDR2 FQNEAQ. DNA of the CDR3: TGTGCCAGCAGCTTAGACCCCCAGAGGGACAGCGGTTTTATCTATGGCTACACCTTC. It is translated as CASSLDPQRDSGFIYGYTF.

The chain employs TRBV19 and TRBJ2-3, with 12 positions matching TRBD2. CDR1 LNHDA and CDR2 SQIVND come from the germline V gene (reference sequence). The CDR3 has 20 amino acids. The V gene end was trimmed by 5 bases and the J gene end by 4 bases; junction bases not matched to a gene: 19. The CDR3 nucleotides are TGTGCCAGTAGTGTTCATTGGTCTAGCGGGAGGGCCATTTCAGCAGATACGCAGTATTTT. It is translated as CASSVHWSSGRAISADTQYF.

The chain carries TRBV6-1 and TRBJ2-3; D is ambiguous. The CDR3 is 11 amino acids. From germline, CDR1 is MNHNS and CDR2 SASEGT. V lost 6 bases to trimming and J lost 7 bases, with 8 bases between them. This CDR3 is CASSDRHTQYF. CDR3 coding DNA: TGTGCCAGCAGCGATCGTCATACGCAGTATTTT.

Here the CDR3 reads CASSGAGVLEETQYF. The CDR3, as DNA: TGCGCCAGCAGTGGGGCCGGGGTCCTTGAAGAGACCCAGTACTTC. The chain combines TRBV10-2 with TRBJ2-5; the D gene is possibly TRBD2 (5 bases). V gave up 4 bases and J gave up 3 bases, with 15 bases separating them. The CDR3 is 15 amino acids. The V gene's germline CDR1 is WSHSY and CDR2 SAAADI.